Below, 22 T cell receptor beta chains from the same sample are listed, as sequenced in a study of Graves' ophthalmopathy and Graves' hyperthyroidism. Amplified material comprised TCR beta CDR3 regions derived from RNA transcripts. HTBI-primed first-round RT-PCR preceded second-round multiplex PCR. One entry per CDR3 protein results from TCRdb running MiXCR on the multiplex PCR reads. The data hold 400,000 to 450,000 distinct CDR3 sequences, with around a fifth observed a single time. Specimen: peripheral blood. These receptor sequences come from a woman in her late teens or twenties with stable Graves' hyperthyroidism.

In this sample, this clonotype turned up many times. The rearrangement uses TRBV6-4 and TRBJ1-6; D gene ambiguous. Trimming removed 3 bases from V and 0 bases from J, with 9 bases in between. CDR3 length: 16 amino acids. Germline-derived CDR1 and CDR2 are MRHNA and SNTAGT. In nucleotides, the CDR3 is TGTGCCAGCAGTGAGTGGTCTAGCTCCTATAATTCACCCCTCCACTTT. Protein: CASSEWSSSYNSPLHF.

This clonotype occurred many times. V and J are TRBV11-2 and TRBJ2-7, with D uncertain. Per germline, CDR1 SGHAT and CDR2 FQNNGV. The CDR3 runs 14 residues. V lost 1 base, J lost 0 bases, and 7 bases lay in between. The CDR3 is CASSLGLHSYEQYF. Here the CDR3 DNA reads TGTGCCAGCAGCTTAGGTCTGCACTCCTACGAGCAGTACTTC.

Many counts were recorded for this clonotype. This sequence may be a read error, since a much larger clone differs from it by one base. The chain is built from TRBV6-2 or TRBV6-3 and TRBJ2-4; 9 nucleotides align to TRBD2. Germline CDR1 MNHEY, CDR2 SVGEGT. The CDR3 spans 18 residues. CDR3 DNA: TGTGCCAGCAGTTACTTGCGGGAGGGTGTATGGGCCAAAAACATTAAGTACTTC. Amino acid sequence: CASSYLREGVWAKNIKYF.

This clonotype was seen repeatedly, ten times or more. The chain recombines TRBV4-2 with TRBJ2-7; D unclear. The V gene lost 4 bases and the J gene lost 5 bases, with 12 bases spanning the gap. Germline CDR1 is LGHNA and CDR2 is YNFKEQ. The CDR3 covers 13 residues. This CDR3 is CASSPFTWHEQYF. As DNA, the CDR3 is TGTGCCAGCAGCCCTTTCACCTGGCACGAGCAGTACTTC.

This clonotype was observed at least ten times. The chain carries TRBV6-2 or TRBV6-3 and TRBJ2-7; D may match TRBD1 or TRBD2 (5 bases each). The V gene lost 7 bases and the J gene lost 0 bases, with 13 bases spanning the gap. Per the germline V gene, CDR1 is MNHEY and CDR2 is SVGEGT. This CDR3 region has 14 residues. CDR3 in amino acids: CASKRGSSSYEQYF. The CDR3 coding sequence is TGTGCCAGCAAGAGGGGATCGAGCTCCTACGAGCAGTACTTC.

At least ten counts were recorded for this clonotype. V and J are TRBV7-2 and TRBJ2-7, with 16 bases that match TRBD2. Germline V gene data show CDR1 as SGHTA and CDR2 as FQGNSA. V lost 5 bases, J lost 7 bases, and 8 bases stayed unmatched. The CDR3 has 16 residues. The chain's CDR3 is CASSQGLAGGKREQYF. The DNA of the CDR3 is TGTGCCAGCAGCCAGGGACTAGCGGGAGGGAAGAGGGAGCAGTACTTC.

About this clonotype itself: This sequence is one base from a far larger clone and is likely a read error. The chain carries TRBV12-3 or TRBV12-4 and TRBJ2-2; D possibly corresponds to TRBD2 (5 bases). The CDR3 runs 11 residues. The CDR3 loop is CASSLAGELLF. The CDR3, as DNA: TGTGCCAGCAGTTTAGCCGGGGAGCTGTTGTTT.

This clonotype was found many times. This sequence joins TRBV30 and TRBJ1-2, with D hard to call. The V gene lost 0 bases and the J gene lost 7 bases, with 15 bases spanning the gap. This CDR3 comprises 14 residues. The V gene's germline CDR1 is GTSNPN and CDR2 SVGIG (reference sequence). The CDR3 loop reads CAWSVRGRGGGYTF. CDR3 bases: TGTGCCTGGAGTGTACGCGGGCGGGGTGGTGGCTACACCTTC.

The sample holds many counts of this clonotype. The rearrangement joins TRBV6-5 to TRBJ1-3, with no clear D. CDR1 is MNHEY and CDR2 is SVGAGI in the germline V gene. There are 16 residues in the CDR3. V was clipped by 0 bases and J by 0 bases, with 9 bases between them. CDR3 sequence (DNA): TGTGCCAGCAGTTACTCGGGCGCTGTCTCTGGAAACACCATATATTTT. This sequence encodes CASSYSGAVSGNTIYF.

This clonotype was found a few times. The chain uses TRBV12-3 or TRBV12-4 and TRBJ1-5, with 9 positions matching TRBD1. CDR3 length equals 14 residues. V lost 5 bases and J lost 8; bases outside the gene matches: 7. DNA for the CDR3: TGTGCCAGCAGTCTGACAGGGGGGATGAAGCCCCAGCATTTT. Residues: CASSLTGGMKPQHF.

To note about this clonotype: Being one base from a much bigger clone, this may be a read error. The chain joins TRBV27 to TRBJ2-7, with 12 bases matching TRBD1. Looked up from germline, CDR1 is MNHEY and CDR2 is SMNVEV (reference sequence). The length of the CDR3 is 14 residues. CDR3 protein: CASSPGTGGGEQCF. CDR3 in DNA: TGTGCCAGCAGTCCTGGGACAGGGGGCGGTGAGCAGTGCTTC.

The chain carries TRBV3-1 and TRBJ2-7, with D unresolved. The CDR3 sequence is 11 residues long. V gave up 1 base and J gave up 10 bases, with 8 bases separating them. Germline CDR1 reads LGHDT; CDR2 reads YNNKEL (reference sequence). The CDR3 region is CASSQGQRQYF. In DNA, the CDR3 is TGTGCCAGCAGCCAAGGACAAAGACAGTACTTC.

In this sample, this clonotype turned up many times. The chain recombines TRBV6-2 or TRBV6-3 with TRBJ1-2; D remains ambiguous. Germline V CDR1 and CDR2: MNHEY, SVGEGT. Trimming stripped 6 bases from V and 4 bases from J, with 12 bases between. The CDR3 length is 13 residues. The CDR3 sequence: CASRAGWGYGYTF. In DNA, the CDR3 is TGTGCCAGCAGGGCCGGTTGGGGCTATGGCTACACCTTC.

This clonotype was seen ten or more times. This sequence joins TRBV19 and TRBJ2-7; 11 bases match TRBD2. The junction had 5 bases not matched to a gene; V was cut back by 4 bases and J by 6 bases. The CDR3 has 14 residues. The germline V gene has CDR1 LNHDA and CDR2 SQIVND (reference sequence). Written as DNA, the CDR3 is TGTGCCAGTAGTACTAGCGGGAGGACGGGCGAGCAGTACTTC. Amino acid sequence: CASSTSGRTGEQYF.

This clonotype was detected only once. CDR3 region: CASSSGQATYQETQYF. CDR3 nucleotide sequence: TGTGCCAGCAGTTCAGGACAGGCGACATACCAAGAGACCCAGTACTTC. The chain recombines TRBV6-5 with TRBJ2-5; 7 bases map to TRBD1. V lost 4 bases, J lost 0 bases, and 8 bases stayed unmatched. This CDR3 region has 16 residues. Germline CDR1 MNHEY, CDR2 SVGAGI.

This chain connects TRBV12-3 or TRBV12-4 to TRBJ2-7; TRBD1 agrees at 8 bases. The trim removed 3 bases at V and 2 bases at J, leaving 6 bases unmatched. This CDR3 comprises 15 residues. This CDR3 reads CASSFFLGQAYEQYF. CDR3 nucleotides: TGTGCCAGCAGTTTTTTTCTGGGACAGGCCTACGAGCAGTACTTC.

This clonotype was seen at least ten times. The chain employs TRBV15 and TRBJ2-5, with D tentatively TRBD2 (7 bases). Germline assignment: CDR1 LNHNV and CDR2 YYDKDF (reference sequence). With 0 bases removed from V and 5 bases from J, the gap between germline ends came to 13 bases. CDR3 length: 15 amino acids. The CDR3 nucleotides read TGTGCCACCAGCAGAGACCGCGGGGGCTCCGAGACCCAGTACTTC. This sequence encodes CATSRDRGGSETQYF.

With regard to this clonotype: At one end the junction does not follow the germline gene, possibly because of a read error. The chain carries TRBV28 and TRBJ2-4; D possibly corresponds to TRBD2 (6 bases). Germline V CDR1 and CDR2: MDHEN, SYDVKM. The CDR3 extends over 15 amino acids. Here the CDR3 DNA reads TGTGCCAGCAGCCTACCGGGCCTCGGAGGGAACATTAAGTACTTC. Protein: CASSLPGLGGNIKYF. The entire variable domain, with the rest obtained from reference TRBV28 and TRBJ2-4, is as follows: DVKVTQSSRYLVKRTGEKVFLECVQDMDHENMFWYRQDPGLGLRLIYFSYDVKMKEKGDIPEGYSVSREKKERFSLILESASTNQTSMYLCASSLPGLGGNIKYFGAGTRLSVL.

This clonotype has a handful of counts. A much larger clone differs by one base, so this may be a read error. This chain connects TRBV30 to TRBJ1-5; D possibly corresponds to TRBD1 (5 bases). This CDR3 has 17 residues. The germline CDR1 and CDR2 sequences are GTSNPN and SVGIG (reference sequence). V was cut by 0 bases and J by 5 bases, with 20 bases left in between. CDR3 nucleotide sequence: TGTGCCTGGAGTGTGCCCAGGGCGGGATCAAGGGATCAGCCCCAGCATTTT. Protein sequence: CAWSVPRAGSRDQPQHF.

This clonotype was seen ten or more times. The chain links TRBV11-2 to TRBJ2-7, with D tentatively TRBD2 (6 bases). With 1 base removed from V and 3 bases from J, the gap between germline ends came to 16 bases. CDR1 is SGHAT, CDR2 FQNNGV, per germline. There are 16 residues in the CDR3. The CDR3 DNA is TGTGCCAGCAGCTTAGGCCTTAGCGGCTACCACTACGAGCAGTACTTC. As protein: CASSLGLSGYHYEQYF.

In its sample, this clonotype was seen many times. This chain uses TRBV5-6 with TRBJ2-5; perhaps TRBD1 as D (6 bases). The germline V gene encodes CDR1 SGHDT and CDR2 YYEEEE. The CDR3 spans 14 residues. V was pared by 4 bases and J by 5 bases, with 15 bases between. CDR3 amino acids: CASSAPGVRETQYF. CDR3 DNA sequence: TGTGCCAGCAGCGCCCCAGGGGTTCGGGAGACCCAGTACTTC.

The chain joins TRBV3-1 to TRBJ2-5; 14 positions agree with TRBD2. Trimming removed 3 bases from V and 1 base from J; junction bases left unmatched: 10. The CDR3 runs 19 residues. Germline V gives CDR1 LGHDT, CDR2 YNNKEL (reference sequence). Here the CDR3 DNA reads TGTGCCAGCAGCCAGGGGACTAGCGGGAGCCTTTGGACCCAAGAGACCCAGTACTTC. This translates into CASSQGTSGSLWTQETQYF.